These 2 T cell receptor beta chains were sequenced from one sample in a study of shared clonotypes between healthy human individuals. TCRdb's table, derived via immunoSEQ multiplex PCR, lists solely in-frame clones and lacks some. The table records roughly 1,500,000 clones, approximately 98.5% of them present only once. The sample comprised naive CD4+ T cells sorted from blood. Subset noted: CD45RA+ positively selected. All receptors derive from a man aged 30 to 45 in good health.

The J gene is TRBJ2-7, the V gene TRBV7-9, with D unresolved. V lost 4 bases, J lost 3 bases, and 13 bases lay in between. The CDR3 contains 14 residues. The germline V gene encodes CDR1 SEHNR and CDR2 FQNEAQ (reference sequence). This chain's CDR3 is CASSSDTILYEQYF. The CDR3 nucleotides read TGTGCCAGCAGCTCCGACACCATCCTCTACGAGCAGTACTTC.

This clone was observed a single time. The chain is built from TRBV6-5 and TRBJ1-2; D is perhaps TRBD1 (5 bases). V dropped 7 bases and J dropped 7 bases, with 13 bases sitting between them. The CDR3 is made up of 12 amino acids. The germline V gene has CDR1 MNHEY and CDR2 SVGAGI. The DNA of the CDR3 is TGTGCCAGCAACAGGCTGGGTTTTGGCTACACCTTC. The encoded protein is CASNRLGFGYTF.